This T cell receptor (beta chain) was retrieved from a study of cytomegalovirus exposure and HLA in healthy donors. Donors likely had unrecorded immune exposures despite being nominally healthy when sampled. Notes on the study in general: Sequences of the TCR beta chain were said to predict the HLA-A and HLA-B alleles of most subjects accurately. Several V segments, TRBV6-2 and TRBV6-3 among them, could not be told apart and were dropped.

Germline V gene sequence: CDR1 SGHDT, CDR2 YYEEEE. The V end was cut by 0 bases, the J end by 6 bases, with 18 bases between. This CDR3 has 16 residues. PCR was performed using 60 Vbeta and 13 Jbeta primers. Per the study methods: About 11 million of the roughly 80 million unique TCR beta chains counted in a later analysis were shared. The assay was immunoSEQ multiplex PCR, and TCRdb's table has in-frame clones only and misses some. V and J calls and clone size are given by that table; D and trimming were obtained from the DNA. The sample includes about 150,000 clones, roughly 82% of them seen just once. About this clone itself: Its target is not known.

This sequence originates from a male donor in good health and CMV-seronegative. The sequencing sample was made of PBMCs. This chain joins TRBV5-6 and TRBJ1-2; D perhaps matches TRBD1 (5 bases). In DNA, the CDR3 is TGTGCCAGCAGCTTGGCCGGGGGTTTGTGGGTCGATGGCTACACCTTC. Protein sequence: CASSLAGGLWVDGYTF.